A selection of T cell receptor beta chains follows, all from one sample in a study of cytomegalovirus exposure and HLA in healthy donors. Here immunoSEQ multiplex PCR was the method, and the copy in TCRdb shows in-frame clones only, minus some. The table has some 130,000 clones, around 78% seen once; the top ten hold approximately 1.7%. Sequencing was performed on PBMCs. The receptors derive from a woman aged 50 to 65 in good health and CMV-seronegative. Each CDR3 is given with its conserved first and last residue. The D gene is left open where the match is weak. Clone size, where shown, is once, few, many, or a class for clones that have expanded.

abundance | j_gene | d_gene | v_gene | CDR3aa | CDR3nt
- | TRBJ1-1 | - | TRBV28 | CVSSSRDNMNTEAFF | TGTGTCAGCAGTTCTCGGGACAACATGAACACTGAAGCTTTCTTT
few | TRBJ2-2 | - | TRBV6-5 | CASSYSLNTGELFF | TGTGCCAGCAGTTACAGCCTGAACACCGGGGAGCTGTTTTTT
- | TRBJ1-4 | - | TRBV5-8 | CASSLVQGGYEKLFF | TGTGCCAGCAGCTTGGTACAGGGAGGGTACGAAAAACTGTTTTTT
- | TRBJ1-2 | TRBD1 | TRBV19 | CASSTLDRAVLGYTF | TGTGCCAGTAGTACCTTAGACAGGGCCGTCTTGGGCTACACCTTC
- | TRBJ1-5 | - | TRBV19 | CASSTLRRAGGESNQPQHF | TGTGCCAGTAGCACACTTCGGAGGGCCGGAGGAGAGAGCAATCAGCCCCAGCATTTT
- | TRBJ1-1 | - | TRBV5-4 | CASSLAAQVGTEAFF | TGTGCCAGCAGCTTGGCCGCTCAGGTCGGCACTGAAGCTTTCTTT
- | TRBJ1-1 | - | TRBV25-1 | CASRAVINTEAFF | TGTGCCAGCAGGGCGGTTATCAACACTGAAGCTTTCTTT
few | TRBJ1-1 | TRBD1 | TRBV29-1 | CSVAPMDRVGTGAFF | TGCAGCGTTGCCCCCATGGACAGGGTGGGAACGGGAGCTTTCTTT
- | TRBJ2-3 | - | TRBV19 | CASSPGTLLDTQYF | TGTGCCAGTAGCCCCGGGACACTGCTAGATACGCAGTATTTT
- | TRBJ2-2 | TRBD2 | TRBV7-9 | CASSLIAGTNTGELFF | TGTGCCAGCAGCTTAATAGCGGGTACGAACACCGGGGAGCTGTTTTTT
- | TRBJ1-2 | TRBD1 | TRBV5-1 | CASSAGQVPNYGYTF | TGCGCCAGCAGCGCCGGACAGGTTCCTAACTATGGCTACACCTTC
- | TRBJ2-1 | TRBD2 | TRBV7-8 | CASSYYASGSNEQFF | TGTGCCAGCAGCTACTACGCTAGCGGGAGTAATGAGCAGTTCTTC
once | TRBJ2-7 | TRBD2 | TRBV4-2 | CASSPLAGGSHEQYF | TGTGCCAGCAGCCCGCTAGCGGGAGGGAGCCACGAGCAGTACTTC
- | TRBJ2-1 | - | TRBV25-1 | CASNRGGGGSSEQFF | TGTGCCAGCAACCGGGGAGGGGGGGGTTCAAGTGAGCAGTTCTTC
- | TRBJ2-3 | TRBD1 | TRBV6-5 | CASSRQGVDTQYF | TGTGCCAGCAGTCGACAGGGGGTGGATACGCAGTATTTT
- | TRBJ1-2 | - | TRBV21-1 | CASSKAHRGAVGYTF | TGTGCCAGCAGCAAAGCCCACAGGGGCGCAGTTGGCTACACCTTC
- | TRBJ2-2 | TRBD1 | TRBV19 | CASSWGTGVNTGELFF | TGTGCCAGCAGTTGGGGGACAGGGGTGAACACCGGGGAGCTGTTTTTT
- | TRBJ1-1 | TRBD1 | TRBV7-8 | CASSPVGAMDRVRAFF | TGTGCCAGCAGCCCCGTCGGGGCAATGGACAGGGTTCGGGCTTTCTTT
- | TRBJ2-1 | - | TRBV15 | CATSRDIPTVGNEQFF | TGTGCCACCAGCAGAGATATCCCGACAGTCGGAAATGAGCAGTTCTTC
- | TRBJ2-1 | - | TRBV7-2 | CASTLGGASNEQFF | TGTGCCAGCACCCTAGGGGGGGCTAGCAATGAGCAGTTCTTC
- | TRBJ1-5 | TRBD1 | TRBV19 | CASSIPGQGGNQPQHF | TGTGCCAGTAGTATTCCGGGACAGGGAGGCAATCAGCCCCAGCATTTT
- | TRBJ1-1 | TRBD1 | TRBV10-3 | CAISETGATSTEAFF | TGTGCCATCAGTGAGACAGGGGCTACGAGCACTGAAGCTTTCTTT
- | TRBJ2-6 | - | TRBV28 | CASRPTGYGANVLTF | TGTGCCAGCCGCCCAACGGGGTATGGGGCCAACGTCCTGACTTTC
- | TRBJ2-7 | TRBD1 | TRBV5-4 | CASSSTPTGTVSYEQYF | TGTGCCAGCAGCTCGACCCCCACCGGGACAGTCTCCTACGAGCAGTACTTC
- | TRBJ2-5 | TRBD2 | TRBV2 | CASSGLAGAKTQYF | TGTGCCAGCAGTGGGCTAGCGGGAGCCAAGACCCAGTACTTC
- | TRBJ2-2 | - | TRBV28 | CASSVSGATTGELFF | TGTGCCAGCAGCGTTAGCGGAGCCACAACCGGGGAGCTGTTTTTT
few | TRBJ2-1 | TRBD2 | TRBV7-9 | CASSLPGLAYSYNEQFF | TGTGCCAGCAGCCTACCGGGACTAGCGTACTCCTACAATGAGCAGTTCTTC
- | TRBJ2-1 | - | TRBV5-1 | CASSQRQSSYNEQFF | TGCGCCAGCAGCCAAAGACAGAGCTCCTACAATGAGCAGTTCTTC
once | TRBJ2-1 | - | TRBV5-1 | CASSLDGAGAYGEQFF | TGCGCCAGCAGCTTGGATGGGGCAGGGGCCTACGGTGAGCAGTTCTTC
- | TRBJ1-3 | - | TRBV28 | CASSSGQQSGNTIYF | TGTGCCAGCAGTTCAGGCCAGCAATCTGGAAACACCATATATTTT
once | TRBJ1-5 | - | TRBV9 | CASSVAGLINQPQHF | TGTGCCAGCAGCGTAGCTGGACTTATCAATCAGCCCCAGCATTTT
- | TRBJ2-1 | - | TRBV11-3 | CASSLALNRVDEQFF | TGTGCCAGCAGCTTAGCCCTTAACAGGGTCGATGAGCAGTTCTTC